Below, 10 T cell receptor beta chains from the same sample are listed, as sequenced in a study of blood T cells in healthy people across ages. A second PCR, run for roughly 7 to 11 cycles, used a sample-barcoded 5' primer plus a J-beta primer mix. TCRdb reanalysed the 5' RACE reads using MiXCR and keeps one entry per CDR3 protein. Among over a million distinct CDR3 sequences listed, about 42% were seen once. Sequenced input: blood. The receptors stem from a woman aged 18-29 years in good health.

The CDR3 DNA reads TGCGCCAGCAGCTTATCCCTACAGGCCACCTTAAACCTAGTTAATAAGAATGAGCAGTTCTTC. Amino acids: CASSLSLQATLNLVNKNEQFF. The V gene is TRBV5-1, the J gene TRBJ2-1; TRBD1 is a possible D gene (5 bases). CDR3 size: 21 residues. Between the trimmed V and J ends, which lost 2 bases and 7 bases, there was a span of 34 bases. Germline values: CDR1 SGHRS, CDR2 YFSETQ.

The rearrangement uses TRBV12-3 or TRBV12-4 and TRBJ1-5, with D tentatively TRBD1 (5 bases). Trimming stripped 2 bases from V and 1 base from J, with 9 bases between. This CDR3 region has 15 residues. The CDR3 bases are TGTGCCAGCAGTTTACATGCAGGGAGCAATCAGCCCCAGCATTTT. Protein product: CASSLHAGSNQPQHF.

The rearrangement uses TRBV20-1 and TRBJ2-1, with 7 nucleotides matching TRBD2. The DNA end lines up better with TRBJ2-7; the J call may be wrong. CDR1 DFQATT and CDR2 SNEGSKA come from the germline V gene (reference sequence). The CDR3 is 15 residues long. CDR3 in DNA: TGCAGTGCCCCCCCCGGCGGGAGCTCCTACAATGAGCAGTACTTC. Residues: CSAPPGGSSYNEQYF.

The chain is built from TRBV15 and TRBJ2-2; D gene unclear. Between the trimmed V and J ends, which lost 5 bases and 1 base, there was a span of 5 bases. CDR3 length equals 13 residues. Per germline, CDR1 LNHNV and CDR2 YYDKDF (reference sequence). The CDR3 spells CATSSRNTGELFF. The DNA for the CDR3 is TGTGCCACCAGCTCCCGGAACACCGGGGAGCTGTTTTTT.

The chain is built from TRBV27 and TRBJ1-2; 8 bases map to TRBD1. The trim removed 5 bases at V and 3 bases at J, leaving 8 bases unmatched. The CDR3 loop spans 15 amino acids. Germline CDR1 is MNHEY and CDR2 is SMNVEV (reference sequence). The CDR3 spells CASSETGTGYYGYTF. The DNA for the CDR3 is TGTGCCAGCAGTGAGACCGGGACAGGCTACTATGGCTACACCTTC.

The DNA of the CDR3 is TGTGCCAGCAGCAAGGGACAGGGCGCCCATAATTCACCCCTCCACTTT. It codes for CASSKGQGAHNSPLHF. This sequence joins TRBV21-1 and TRBJ1-6; TRBD1 is the table's D call, not checked against the DNA. TRBV21-1 has pseudogene status. The CDR3 totals 16 residues.

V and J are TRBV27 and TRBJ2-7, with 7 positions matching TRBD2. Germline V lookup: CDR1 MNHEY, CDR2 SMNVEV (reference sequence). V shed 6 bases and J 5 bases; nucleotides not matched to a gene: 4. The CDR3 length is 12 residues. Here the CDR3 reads CASRGLADEQYF. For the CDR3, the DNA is TGTGCCAGCAGGGGGCTAGCGGACGAGCAGTACTTC.

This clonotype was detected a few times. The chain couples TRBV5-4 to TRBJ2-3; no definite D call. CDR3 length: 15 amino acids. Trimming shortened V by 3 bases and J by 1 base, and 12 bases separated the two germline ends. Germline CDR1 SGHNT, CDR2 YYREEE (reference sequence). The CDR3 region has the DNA TGTGCCAGCAGCTCACGTGCGGCCCGCACAGATACGCAGTATTTT. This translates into CASSSRAARTDTQYF.

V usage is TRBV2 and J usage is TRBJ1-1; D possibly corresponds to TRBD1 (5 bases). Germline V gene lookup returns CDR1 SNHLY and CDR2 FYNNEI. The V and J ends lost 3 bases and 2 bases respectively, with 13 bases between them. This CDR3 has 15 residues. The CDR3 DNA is TGTGCCAGCAGTGACCGCCAGGGATTCAACACTGAAGCTTTCTTT. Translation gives CASSDRQGFNTEAFF.

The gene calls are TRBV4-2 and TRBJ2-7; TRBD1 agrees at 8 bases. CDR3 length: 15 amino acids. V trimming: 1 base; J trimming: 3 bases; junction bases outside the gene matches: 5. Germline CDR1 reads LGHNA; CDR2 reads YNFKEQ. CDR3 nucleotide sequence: TGTGCCAGCAGCCAAGCGCAGGACAGGGTCTACGAGCAGTACTTC. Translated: CASSQAQDRVYEQYF.